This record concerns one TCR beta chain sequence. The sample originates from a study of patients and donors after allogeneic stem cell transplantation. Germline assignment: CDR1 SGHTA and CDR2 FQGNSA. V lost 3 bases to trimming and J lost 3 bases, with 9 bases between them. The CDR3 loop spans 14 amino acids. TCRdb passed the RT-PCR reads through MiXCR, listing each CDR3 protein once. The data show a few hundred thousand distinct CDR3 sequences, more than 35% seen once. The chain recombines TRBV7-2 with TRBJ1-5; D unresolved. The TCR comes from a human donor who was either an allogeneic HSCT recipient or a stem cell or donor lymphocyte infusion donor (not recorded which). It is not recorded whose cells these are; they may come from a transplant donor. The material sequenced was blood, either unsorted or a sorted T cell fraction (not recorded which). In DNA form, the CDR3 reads TGTGCCAGCAGCTTTGGCGGGCCCAATCAGCCCCAGCATTTT. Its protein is CASSFGGPNQPQHF.